A single sample is the source of the 12 T cell receptor beta chains below, sequenced in a study of OX40 agonist ivuxolimab in advanced cancers. Assay used: immunoSEQ multiplex PCR; TCRdb lists only in-frame clones, some missing. Among over 15,000 clones listed, around three quarters were seen once. The material sequenced was CD4+ or CD8+ T cells sorted from blood, taken in a trial of the OX40 agonist ivuxolimab. These receptors were collected from an adult with an advanced solid tumor such as melanoma, head and neck, liver or kidney cancer.

The chain couples TRBV9 to TRBJ1-2; D is perhaps TRBD1 (6 bases). The germline V gene has CDR1 SGDLS and CDR2 YYNGEE. This CDR3 contains 17 residues. The V and J ends lost 4 bases and 0 bases respectively, with 19 bases between them. The CDR3 here is CASSHSRQVDSNYGYTF. In DNA form, the CDR3 reads TGTGCCAGCAGCCATAGTCGACAGGTTGATTCTAACTATGGCTACACCTTC.

The J gene is TRBJ1-5, the V gene TRBV7-9, with D possibly matching TRBD1 (5 bases). The CDR3 sequence is 14 residues long. CDR1 is SEHNR and CDR2 is FQNEAQ in the germline V gene (reference sequence). V was pared by 3 bases and J by 5 bases, with 11 bases between. The CDR3 bases are TGTGCCAGCAGCTTCACAGGAACAGATCAGCCCCAGCATTTT. Protein sequence: CASSFTGTDQPQHF.

This clone was seen a handful of times. The chain has TRBV21-1 and TRBJ2-3; the tabulated D call, TRBD1, remains unverified against the DNA. TRBV21-1 corresponds to a pseudogene. The CDR3 runs to 19 residues. As DNA, the CDR3 is TGTGCCAGCAGCCTTGACTTCATCCAGAGGATACACCCGACAGGAACGCAGTATTTT. Its translation: CASSLDFIQRIHPTGTQYF.

The chain carries TRBV5-4 and TRBJ1-3; unclear D gene. The CDR3 has 16 residues. The V end lost 7 bases, the J end lost 2 bases, and 19 bases lay between the germline ends. The germline gives CDR1 SGHNT, CDR2 YYREEE (reference sequence). CDR3 in amino acids: CASSEGPPGTGNTIYF. CDR3 bases: TGTGCCAGCTCCGAGGGCCCCCCCGGAACTGGAAACACCATATATTTT.

V usage is TRBV7-2 and J usage is TRBJ1-1, with D hard to call. V lost 1 base and J 5 bases, leaving 17 bases between the germline ends. The germline V gene encodes CDR1 SGHTA and CDR2 FQGNSA. The CDR3 extends over 16 amino acids. The CDR3 DNA is TGTGCCAGCAGCTTAGACCCAGGCGGCTTCTGGACTGAAGCTTTCTTT. Translating gives CASSLDPGGFWTEAFF.

The chain recombines TRBV2 with TRBJ2-1; weak D call: TRBD2 (6 bases). This CDR3 region has 15 residues. Germline CDR1 is SNHLY and CDR2 is FYNNEI. Trimming left V 6 bases short and J 0 bases short, with 12 bases between. The CDR3: CASRGLANSYNEQFF. The DNA of the CDR3 is TGTGCCAGCAGGGGGCTAGCGAACTCCTACAATGAGCAGTTCTTC.

The chain links TRBV7-6 to TRBJ2-6; D gene unclear. V was pared by 2 bases and J by 0 bases, with 5 bases between. From germline, CDR1 is SGHVS and CDR2 FNYEAQ. The CDR3 is 15 amino acids. CDR3 in DNA: TGTGCCAGCAGCTTACTGGTCTCTGGGGCCAACGTCCTGACTTTC. This sequence encodes CASSLLVSGANVLTF. Drawing the rest from reference TRBV7-6 and TRBJ2-6, the complete variable domain is GAGVSQSPRYKVTKRGQDVALRCDPISGHVSLYWYRQALGQGPEFLTYFNYEAQQDKSGLPNDRFSAERPEGSISTLTIQRTEQRDSAMYRCASSLLVSGANVLTFGAGSRLTVL.

The genes are TRBV7-9 and TRBJ2-5, with D uncertain. The CDR3 contains 13 residues. With 5 bases removed from V and 8 bases from J, the gap between germline ends came to 15 bases. CDR1 and CDR2 (germline): SEHNR, FQNEAQ (reference sequence). The CDR3: CASSPTTVQTQYF. The CDR3 nucleotides read TGTGCCAGCAGCCCTACCACCGTCCAAACCCAGTACTTC.

This sequence joins TRBV5-6 and TRBJ1-1, with D possibly being TRBD1 (6 bases). CDR1 SGHDT and CDR2 YYEEEE come from the germline V gene. Trimming took 4 bases from V and 3 from J, leaving 13 bases between them. CDR3 length: 14 residues. This CDR3 is CASSPTGGYTEAFF. CDR3 coding DNA: TGTGCCAGCAGCCCGACGGGGGGCTACACTGAAGCTTTCTTT.

The chain employs TRBV28 and TRBJ2-1, with D uncertain. Germline lookup yields CDR1 MDHEN and CDR2 SYDVKM. The CDR3 loop spans 14 amino acids. V shed 4 bases and J shed 8 bases, with 15 bases lying between them. CDR3 bases: TGTGCCAGCAGTTACTCCGCCCGGACCGATGAGCAGTTCTTC. It yields the protein CASSYSARTDEQFF.

The chain is built from TRBV27 and TRBJ2-7; weak D call: TRBD1 (5 bases). Germline CDR1 reads MNHEY; CDR2 reads SMNVEV (reference sequence). This CDR3 contains 14 residues. V dropped 4 bases and J dropped 4 bases, with 14 bases sitting between them. As DNA, the CDR3 is TGTGCCAGCAGTTCAGGAGCCAGGGAATACGAGCAGTACTTC. The encoded protein is CASSSGAREYEQYF.

The J gene is TRBJ1-3, the V gene TRBV4-1, with TRBD1 matching over 7 bases. Germline assignment: CDR1 MGHRA and CDR2 YSYEKL. The CDR3 extends over 15 amino acids. The trim removed 1 base at V and 4 bases at J, leaving 4 bases unmatched. CDR3 sequence reads: CASSQVQGEGNTIYF. For the CDR3, the DNA is TGCGCCAGCAGCCAAGTCCAGGGGGAAGGAAACACCATATATTTT.